Sequencing of this T cell receptor beta chain was carried out in a study of shared clonotypes between healthy human individuals. CDR1 is LGHNA, CDR2 YSLEER, per germline. With 1 base clipped from V and 3 bases from J, the junction kept 8 bases outside the gene matches. The length of the CDR3 is 16 residues. The method was immunoSEQ multiplex PCR; TCRdb's version includes in-frame clones alone and lacks a portion of them. The sample gives 2 million to 2.5 million clones, 85% to 95% of which show up once; more than 0.1% is in the top ten. Sequencing was carried out using naive CD4+ T cells sorted from blood. Subset denoted: CD45RA+ positively selected. This receptor was obtained from a man between 18 and 35 years old in good health. J is TRBJ2-7 and V is TRBV4-3, with TRBD2 identical over 8 bases. The CDR3 reads CASSQGGLAGYYEQYF. DNA of the CDR3: TGCGCCAGCAGCCAAGGTGGGTTAGCGGGATACTACGAGCAGTACTTC.